This T cell receptor (beta chain) came from a study of blood T cell repertoires in COVID-19 (TCRdb year 2020). Study-wide context: Collaborator samples came from the United States, Italy and Spain and covered acute and convalescent phases of COVID-19. The material from the prospective study consisted of cDNA or gDNA derived from T cells, B-cell-depleted T cells, or PBMCs. Deeply sampled blood TCRbeta repertoires from subjects exposed to, actively infected with, or recovered from COVID-19 were included in the dataset. A freely available public database, intended as a resource for researchers studying the immune response to SARS-CoV-2, is where the repertoires were released. Samples came from the ongoing ImmuneRACE study (first 160 participants) plus 1,254 subjects from 6 global collaborators. Nearly every sample came with metadata listing a de-identified subject ID, COVID-19 status, age in years and sex. Where HLA class I and class II types were available, the types were taken from metadata supplied by the sample provider, not from assay-based typing. What the study reported, not specific to this receptor: How much clinical and demographic metadata was included differed by source and by participant, and the metadata was provided uncurated.

TCRbeta CDR3 regions were amplified from genomic DNA by means of the immunoSEQ Assay, a bias-controlled multiplex PCR. On the study's bioinformatics: The number of nucleated cells in each sample was estimated by amplification of reference gene primers within the assay. Sequence reads were collapsed and filtered to measure the absolute abundance of every unique TCRbeta CDR3 rearrangement. For each sample, productive Simpson clonality was calculated as the square root of Simpson's diversity index over productive rearrangements. TCRdb provides this immuneACCESS table in a form limited to in-frame rearrangements. Some clones are lacking; in checked studies, under half of them reflect an unresolved V gene, and why the rest are absent is not known. That table furnishes V, J and clone size, whereas the DNA furnished D and trimming. The sample table contains 200,000 to 250,000 clones; only one count was recorded for approximately 80% of them. The ten largest clones take up about 8.3% of the sample.

For CDR1 and CDR2, the germline V gene lists SGHRS and YFSETQ. Between the V and J ends, shortened by 0 bases and 8 bases respectively, the junction contains 14 bases. From cysteine to phenylalanine, the CDR3 is 15 amino acids long. Of all the DNA, just the CDR3 is kept, 45 bases in frame from base 1. About this clone: Which antigen it targets is not known. Per-base qualities were not stored, and no clone one base away is much larger.

At one collaborating source in Seattle, patients were enrolled during active infection and were followed longitudinally through the course of disease. Whole blood was collected in K2EDTA tubes by collaborating institutions according to the institutions' own protocols. For TCRbeta analysis, collaborators shipped samples as frozen whole blood, isolated PBMCs, or DNA extracted from either of those sample types. The V and J segments used are TRBV5-1 and TRBJ1-4; the D gene cannot be named for sure. The TCR originated in a woman aged 80 or over with COVID-19, enrolled during active disease. The sequenced sample consisted of peripheral blood. The CDR3 reads as follows: CASSLVGSEGEKLFF. The DNA sequence is as follows: TGCGCCAGCAGCTTGGTGGGCTCCGAGGGCGAAAAACTGTTTTTT. The CDR3, completed at both ends by the reference TRBV5-1 and TRBJ1-4 genes, gives the full variable domain KAGVTQTPRYLIKTRGQQVTLSCSPISGHRSVSWYQQTPGQGLQFLFEYFSETQRNKGNFPGRFSGRQFSNSRSEMNVSTLELGDSALYLCASSLVGSEGEKLFFGSGTQLSVL.